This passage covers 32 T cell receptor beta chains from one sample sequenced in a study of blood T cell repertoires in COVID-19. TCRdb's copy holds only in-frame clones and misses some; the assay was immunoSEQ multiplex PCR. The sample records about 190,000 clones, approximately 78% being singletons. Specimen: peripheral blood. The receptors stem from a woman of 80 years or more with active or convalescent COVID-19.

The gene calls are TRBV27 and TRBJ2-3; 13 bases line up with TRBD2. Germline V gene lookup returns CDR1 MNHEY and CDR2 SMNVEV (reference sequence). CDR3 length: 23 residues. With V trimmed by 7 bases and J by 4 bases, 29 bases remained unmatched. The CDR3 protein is CASTPTWGRGRTSGGAHADTQYF. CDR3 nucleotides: TGTGCCAGCACCCCAACTTGGGGCAGGGGTAGAACTAGCGGGGGGGCCCATGCAGATACGCAGTATTTT.

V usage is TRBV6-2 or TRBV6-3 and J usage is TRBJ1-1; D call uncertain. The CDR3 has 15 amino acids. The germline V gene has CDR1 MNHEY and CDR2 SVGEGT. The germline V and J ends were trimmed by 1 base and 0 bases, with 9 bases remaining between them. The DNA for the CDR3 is TGTGCCAGCAGTTACTTTGCGGGCATGAACACTGAAGCTTTCTTT. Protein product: CASSYFAGMNTEAFF.

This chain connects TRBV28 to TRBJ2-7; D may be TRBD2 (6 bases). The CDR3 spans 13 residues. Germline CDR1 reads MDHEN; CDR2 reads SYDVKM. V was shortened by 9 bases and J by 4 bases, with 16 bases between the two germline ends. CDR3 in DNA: TGTGCCAGTTCGGACGGGGCGGGATACGAGCAGTACTTC. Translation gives CASSDGAGYEQYF.

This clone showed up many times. The CDR3 coding sequence is TGTGCCAGCAGCCAAGAGCGGGCGCAAGGCTACACCTTC. It translates to CASSQERAQGYTF. The chain is built from TRBV14 and TRBJ1-2; D is unresolved. V dropped 0 bases and J dropped 8 bases, with 10 bases sitting between them. Looked up from germline, CDR1 is SGHDN and CDR2 is FVKESK. CDR3 size: 13 residues. Combining the CDR3 with reference TRBV14 and TRBJ1-2 gives the whole variable domain EAGVTQFPSHSVIEKGQTVTLRCDPISGHDNLYWYRRVMGKEIKFLLHFVKESKQDESGMPNNRFLAERTGGTYSTLKVQPAELEDSGVYFCASSQERAQGYTFGSGTRLTVV.

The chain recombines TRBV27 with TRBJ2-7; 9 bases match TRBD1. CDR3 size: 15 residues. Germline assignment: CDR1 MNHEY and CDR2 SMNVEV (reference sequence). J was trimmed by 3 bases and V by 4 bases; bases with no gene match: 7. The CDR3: CASSSTGGAVYEQYF. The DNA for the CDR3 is TGTGCCAGCAGTTCTACAGGGGGCGCAGTCTACGAGCAGTACTTC.

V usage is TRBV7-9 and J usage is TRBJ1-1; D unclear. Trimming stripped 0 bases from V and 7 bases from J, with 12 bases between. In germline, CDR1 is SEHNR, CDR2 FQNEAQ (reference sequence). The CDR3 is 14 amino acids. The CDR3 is CASSLAIGVIEAFF. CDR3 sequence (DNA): TGTGCCAGCAGCTTAGCGATCGGGGTCATTGAAGCTTTCTTT.

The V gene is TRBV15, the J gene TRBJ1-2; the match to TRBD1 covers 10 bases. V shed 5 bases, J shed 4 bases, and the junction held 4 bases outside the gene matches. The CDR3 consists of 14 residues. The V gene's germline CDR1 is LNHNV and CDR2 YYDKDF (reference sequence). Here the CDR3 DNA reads TGTGCCACCAGCCTGGACAGGGGGTTCTATGGCTACACCTTC. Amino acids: CATSLDRGFYGYTF.

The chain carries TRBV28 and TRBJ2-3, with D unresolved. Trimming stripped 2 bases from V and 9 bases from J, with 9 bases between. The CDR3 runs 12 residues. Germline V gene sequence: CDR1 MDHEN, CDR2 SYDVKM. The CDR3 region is CASSLTGKTQYF. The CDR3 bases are TGTGCCAGCAGTTTAACTGGTAAGACGCAGTATTTT.

DNA for the CDR3: TGTGCCAGCAGCTTAGATCAGGCTAGCTCCTTCTTGGATACGCAGTATTTT. This encodes CASSLDQASSFLDTQYF. The V and J genes are TRBV7-8 and TRBJ2-3, with a tentative D call TRBD2 (5 bases). The germline CDR1 and CDR2 sequences are SGHVS and FQNEAQ. V gave up 1 base and J gave up 6 bases, with 20 bases separating them. The CDR3 has 17 amino acids.

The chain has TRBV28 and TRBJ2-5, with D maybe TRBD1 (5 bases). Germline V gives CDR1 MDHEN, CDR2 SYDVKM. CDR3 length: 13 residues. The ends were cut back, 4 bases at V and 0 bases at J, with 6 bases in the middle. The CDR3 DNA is TGTGCCAGCAGTTCAGGGAACCAAGAGACCCAGTACTTC. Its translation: CASSSGNQETQYF. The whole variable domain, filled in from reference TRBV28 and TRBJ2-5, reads DVKVTQSSRYLVKRTGEKVFLECVQDMDHENMFWYRQDPGLGLRLIYFSYDVKMKEKGDIPEGYSVSREKKERFSLILESASTNQTSMYLCASSSGNQETQYFGPGTRLLVL.

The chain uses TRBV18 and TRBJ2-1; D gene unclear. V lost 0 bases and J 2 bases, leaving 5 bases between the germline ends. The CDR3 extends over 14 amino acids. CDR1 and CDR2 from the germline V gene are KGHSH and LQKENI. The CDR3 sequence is CASSPPSTYNEQFF. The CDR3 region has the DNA TGTGCCAGCTCACCACCGTCCACCTACAATGAGCAGTTCTTC.

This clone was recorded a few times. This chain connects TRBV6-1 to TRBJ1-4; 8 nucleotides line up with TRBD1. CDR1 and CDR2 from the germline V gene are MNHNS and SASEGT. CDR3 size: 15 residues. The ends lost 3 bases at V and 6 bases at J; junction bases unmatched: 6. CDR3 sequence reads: CASSEIPGGYEKLFF. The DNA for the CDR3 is TGTGCCAGCAGTGAGATTCCAGGGGGCTATGAAAAACTGTTTTTT.

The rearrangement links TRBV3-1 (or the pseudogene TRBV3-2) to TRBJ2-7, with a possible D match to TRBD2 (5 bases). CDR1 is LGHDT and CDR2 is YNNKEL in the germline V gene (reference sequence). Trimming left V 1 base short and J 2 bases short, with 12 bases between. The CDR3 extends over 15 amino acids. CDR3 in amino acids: CASSQGGLSPYEQYF. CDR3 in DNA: TGTGCCAGCAGCCAAGGAGGGCTCAGCCCCTACGAGCAGTACTTC.

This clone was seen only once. The DNA of the CDR3 is TGTGCCAGCAGTTACTTAGGGGACTATGAGCAGTTCTTC. This sequence encodes CASSYLGDYEQFF. The chain is built from TRBV6-5 and TRBJ2-1; D might be TRBD2 (6 bases). The V end was cut by 1 base, the J end by 8 bases, with 9 bases between. This CDR3 is built from 13 residues. Germline CDR1 MNHEY, CDR2 SVGAGI.

CDR3 region: CASNKGAGDQPQHF. CDR3 nucleotides: TGTGCCAGCAATAAAGGGGCAGGGGATCAGCCCCAGCATTTT. The V and J genes are TRBV2 and TRBJ1-5, with D maybe TRBD1 (6 bases). With 7 bases removed from V and 5 bases from J, the gap between germline ends came to 15 bases. The germline V gene has CDR1 SNHLY and CDR2 FYNNEI. There are 14 residues in the CDR3. Variable domain in full (rest from reference TRBV2 and TRBJ1-5): EPEVTQTPSHQVTQMGQEVILRCVPISNHLYFYWYRQILGQKVEFLVSFYNNEISEKSEIFDDQFSVERPDGSNFTLKIRSTKLEDSAMYFCASNKGAGDQPQHFGDGTRLSIL.

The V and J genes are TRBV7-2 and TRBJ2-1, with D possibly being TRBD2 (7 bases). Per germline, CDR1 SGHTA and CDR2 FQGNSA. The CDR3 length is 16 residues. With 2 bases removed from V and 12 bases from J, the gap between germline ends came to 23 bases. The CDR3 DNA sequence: TGTGCCAGCAGCTTATTTCGGGGGGCAGCCCATGTGGCGCAGTTCTTC. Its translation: CASSLFRGAAHVAQFF.

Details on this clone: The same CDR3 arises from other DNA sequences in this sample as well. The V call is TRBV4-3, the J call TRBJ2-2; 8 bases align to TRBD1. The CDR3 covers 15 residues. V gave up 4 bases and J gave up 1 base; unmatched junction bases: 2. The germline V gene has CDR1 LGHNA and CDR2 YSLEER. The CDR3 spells CASSLDRGNTGELFF. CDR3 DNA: TGCGCCAGCAGCCTCGACAGGGGGAACACCGGGGAGCTGTTTTTT.

CDR3 bases: TGTGCCACCAGTGACACGGGACAGGGGGATAATCAGCCCCAGCATTTT. Its translation: CATSDTGQGDNQPQHF. The rearrangement links TRBV24-1 to TRBJ1-5; TRBD1 agrees at 11 bases. The CDR3 runs 16 residues. Trimming at V came to 4 bases and at J to 4 bases, leaving 5 bases not matched to a gene. Germline V gene data show CDR1 as KGHDR and CDR2 as SFDVKD.

The CDR3, as DNA: TGTGCCAGCAGCTTAGTTCAAGGGACTGCCGGGGAGCTGTTTTTT. This translates into CASSLVQGTAGELFF. V usage is TRBV7-2 and J usage is TRBJ2-2; D may be TRBD2 (6 bases). This CDR3 has 15 residues. The ends were cut back, 1 base at V and 6 bases at J, with 12 bases in the middle. Germline V CDR1 and CDR2: SGHTA, FQGNSA. Supplemented by reference TRBV7-2 and TRBJ2-2, the full variable domain reads GAGVSQSPSNKVTEKGKDVELRCDPISGHTALYWYRQSLGQGLEFLIYFQGNSAPDKSGLPSDRFSAERTGGSVSTLTIQRTQQEDSAVYLCASSLVQGTAGELFFGEGSRLTVL.

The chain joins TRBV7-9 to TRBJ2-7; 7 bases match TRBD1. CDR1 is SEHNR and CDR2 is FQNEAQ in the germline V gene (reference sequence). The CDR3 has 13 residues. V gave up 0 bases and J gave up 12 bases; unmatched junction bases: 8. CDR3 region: CASSLAGEGGGYF. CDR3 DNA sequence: TGTGCCAGCAGCTTAGCGGGAGAAGGGGGCGGGTACTTC.

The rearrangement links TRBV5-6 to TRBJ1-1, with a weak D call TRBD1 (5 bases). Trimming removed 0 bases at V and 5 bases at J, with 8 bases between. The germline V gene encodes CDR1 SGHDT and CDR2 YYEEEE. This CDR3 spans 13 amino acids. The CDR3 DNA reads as TGTGCCAGCAGCTTGGGTTCAGGGACTGAAGCTTTCTTT. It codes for CASSLGSGTEAFF.

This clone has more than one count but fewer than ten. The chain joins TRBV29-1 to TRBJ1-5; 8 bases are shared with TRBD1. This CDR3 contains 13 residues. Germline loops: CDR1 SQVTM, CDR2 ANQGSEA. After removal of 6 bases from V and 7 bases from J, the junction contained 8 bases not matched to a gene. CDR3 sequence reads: CSVLQGGRQPQHF. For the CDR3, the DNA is TGCAGCGTCCTACAGGGGGGGAGGCAGCCCCAGCATTTT.

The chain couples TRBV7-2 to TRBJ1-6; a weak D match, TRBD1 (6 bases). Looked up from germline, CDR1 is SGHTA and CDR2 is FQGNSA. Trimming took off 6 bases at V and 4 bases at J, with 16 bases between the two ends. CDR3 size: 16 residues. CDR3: CASRKNRDLYNSPLHF. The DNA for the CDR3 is TGTGCCAGCAGGAAAAACAGGGATCTTTATAATTCACCCCTCCACTTT.

The CDR3, as DNA: TGCAGCGTTGAAGGGAGGTGGATCTATGGCTACACCTTC. Translation: CSVEGRWIYGYTF. The chain couples TRBV29-1 to TRBJ1-2; D remains ambiguous. The CDR3 is 13 residues long. Germline CDR1 SQVTM, CDR2 ANQGSEA. Trimming took 1 base from V and 4 from J, leaving 10 bases between them. The variable domain in full, with the rest retrieved from reference TRBV29-1 and TRBJ1-2, is SAVISQKPSRDICQRGTSLTIQCQVDSQVTMMFWYRQQPGQSLTLIATANQGSEATYESGFVIDKFPISRPNLTFSTLTVSNMSPEDSSIYLCSVEGRWIYGYTFGSGTRLTVV.

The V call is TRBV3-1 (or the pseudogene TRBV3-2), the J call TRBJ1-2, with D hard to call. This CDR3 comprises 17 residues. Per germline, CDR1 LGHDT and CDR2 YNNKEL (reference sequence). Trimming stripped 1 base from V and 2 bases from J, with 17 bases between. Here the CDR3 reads CASSQASGQSINYGYTF. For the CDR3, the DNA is TGTGCCAGCAGCCAAGCTAGCGGCCAGTCAATAAACTATGGCTACACCTTC.

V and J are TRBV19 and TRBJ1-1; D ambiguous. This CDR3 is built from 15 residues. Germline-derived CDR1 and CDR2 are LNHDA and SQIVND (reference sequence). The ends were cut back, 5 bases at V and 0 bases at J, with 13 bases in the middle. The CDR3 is CASSLEGNMNTEAFF. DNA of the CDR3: TGTGCCAGTAGTCTGGAGGGAAATATGAACACTGAAGCTTTCTTT.

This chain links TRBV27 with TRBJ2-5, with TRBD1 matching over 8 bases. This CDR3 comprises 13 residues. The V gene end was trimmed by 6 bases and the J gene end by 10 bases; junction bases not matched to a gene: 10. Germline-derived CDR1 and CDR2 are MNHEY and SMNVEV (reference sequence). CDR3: CASSRTGPLSQYF. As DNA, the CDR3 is TGTGCCAGCAGCCGGACAGGGCCCCTGAGCCAGTACTTC.

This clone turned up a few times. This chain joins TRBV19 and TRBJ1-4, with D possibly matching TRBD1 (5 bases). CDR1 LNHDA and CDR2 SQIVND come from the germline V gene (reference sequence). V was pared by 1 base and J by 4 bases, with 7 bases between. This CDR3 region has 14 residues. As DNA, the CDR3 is TGTGCCAGTAGTATAGGACAGCATAATGAAAAACTGTTTTTT. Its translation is CASSIGQHNEKLFF.

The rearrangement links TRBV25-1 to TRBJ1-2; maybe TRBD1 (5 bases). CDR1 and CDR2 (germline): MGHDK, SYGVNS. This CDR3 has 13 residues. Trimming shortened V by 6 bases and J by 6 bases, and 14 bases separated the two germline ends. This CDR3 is CASSRGREDGYTF. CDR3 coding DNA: TGTGCCAGCAGCCGCGGCAGGGAAGATGGCTACACCTTC.

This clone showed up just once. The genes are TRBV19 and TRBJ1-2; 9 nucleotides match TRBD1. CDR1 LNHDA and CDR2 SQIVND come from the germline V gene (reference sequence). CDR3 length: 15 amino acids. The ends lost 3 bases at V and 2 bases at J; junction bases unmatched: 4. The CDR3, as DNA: TGTGCCAGTAGTATCGCCGGGACAGGGAACTATGGCTACACCTTC. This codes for CASSIAGTGNYGYTF.

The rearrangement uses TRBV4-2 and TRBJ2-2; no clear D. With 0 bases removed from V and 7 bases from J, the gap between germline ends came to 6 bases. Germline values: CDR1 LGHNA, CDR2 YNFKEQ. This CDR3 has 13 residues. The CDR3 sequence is CASSQDNSGELFF. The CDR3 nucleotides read TGTGCCAGCAGCCAAGACAATAGCGGGGAGCTGTTTTTT.

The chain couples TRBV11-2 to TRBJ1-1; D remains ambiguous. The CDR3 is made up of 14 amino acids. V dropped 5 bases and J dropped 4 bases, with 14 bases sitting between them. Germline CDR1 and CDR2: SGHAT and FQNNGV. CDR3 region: CASSPPGRVTEAFF. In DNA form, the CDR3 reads TGTGCCAGCAGCCCGCCGGGAAGGGTCACTGAAGCTTTCTTT.